This T cell receptor (beta chain) was retrieved from a study of cytomegalovirus exposure and HLA in healthy donors. Whole-study results and caveats: An observed cluster of highly shared sequence variants was recorded as a likely sequencing artifact. A previous analysis found most TCR beta V segments productive roughly 87% or roughly 30% of the time. With further analysis later on, most CMV-associated TCR beta chains appeared HLA-restricted.

The CDR3 runs 17 residues. The V and J ends lost 5 bases and 3 bases, in that order; junction bases with no gene match: 9. In germline, CDR1 is SGHAT, CDR2 FQNNGV. Sampled while nominally healthy, donors likely had unrecorded immune exposures. It was with 60 Vbeta and 13 Jbeta primers that the PCR ran. The method was immunoSEQ multiplex PCR; TCRdb's version includes in-frame clones alone and lacks a portion of them. The table shows 270,000 or so clones, with around 90% occurring only once. Regarding this clone: Antigen unknown.

This sequence was found in a girl aged 2 to 9 in good health and CMV-seronegative. The material sequenced was PBMCs. The chain has TRBV11-2 and TRBJ2-7, with TRBD2 identical over 14 bases. The CDR3 DNA sequence: TGTGCCAGCAGCCACTCCGGGACTAGCGGGAGAAGCTACGAGCAGTACTTC. The encoded protein is CASSHSGTSGRSYEQYF.